This TCR beta chain is from a study of shared clonotypes between healthy human individuals. Background on the study: The people who gave samples were a couple of women and a few men aged 18 to 49. Points from the study as a whole: Represented diversity (both genetic and exposure-history) was limited by the small number of donors.

V was pared by 6 bases and J by 0 bases, with 13 bases between. The CDR3 runs 15 residues. Germline CDR1 MRHNA, CDR2 SNTAGT. To note about this clone: The antigen is not known.

The assay was carried out at the deep level. Repertoires were generated with immunoSEQ multiplex PCR, while TCRdb's copy carries only in-frame clones and drops some. The data contain roughly 1,500,000 clones, roughly 98% of them singletons. The specimen was naive CD4+ T cells sorted from blood. Subset indicated: CD45RA+ positively selected. The TCR comes from a man between 25 and 39 years old in good health. The genes are TRBV6-4 and TRBJ2-3; D is perhaps TRBD1 (6 bases). The chain's CDR3 is CASRSIQGSTDTQYF. CDR3 sequence (DNA): TGTGCCAGCAGGTCCATACAGGGAAGCACAGATACGCAGTATTTT.